The 26 T cell receptor beta chains below were found in one sample sequenced in a study of beta chain features in type 1 diabetes. Sequencing targeted expressed TCRB transcripts, as all isolated RNA had been reverse transcribed. The repertoire was sequenced with immunoSEQ multiplex PCR; TCRdb's copy has only in-frame clones and lacks some. The sample holds roughly 700,000 clones, roughly 13% seen once. Study conclusions and caveats: Researchers report that Type 1 diabetes patients had moderately but significantly shorter TCRB CDR3s across all four CD4+ subsets.

No antigen has been identified for these receptors. Sequences were obtained from naive CD4+ T cells from blood. Receptors originate from a man between 18 and 35 years old with type 1 diabetes.

This clone was counted a few times. The chain employs TRBV6-5 and TRBJ1-2; TRBD1 agrees at 7 bases. CDR3 length equals 14 residues. The ends lost 5 bases at V and 6 bases at J; junction bases unmatched: 9. Germline assignment: CDR1 MNHEY and CDR2 SVGAGI. CDR3 in amino acids: CASSKQTGSNGYTF. The CDR3 coding sequence is TGTGCCAGCAGTAAACAGACAGGGAGCAATGGCTACACCTTC.

This chain joins TRBV7-8 and TRBJ2-3; TRBD2 aligns across 10 bases. Germline trimming cut 2 bases from V and 2 bases from J; bases unmatched to any gene: 4. Germline CDR1 and CDR2: SGHVS and FQNEAQ. This CDR3 has 16 residues. The CDR3 loop is CASSLIAGGNTDTQYF. The DNA of the CDR3 is TGTGCCAGCAGCTTAATAGCGGGGGGAAACACAGATACGCAGTATTTT.

V usage is TRBV5-4 and J usage is TRBJ2-3, with 7 nucleotides matching TRBD1. V gave up 2 bases and J gave up 1 base; unmatched junction bases: 4. The CDR3 loop spans 15 amino acids. CDR1 and CDR2 from the germline V gene are SGHNT and YYREEE (reference sequence). The CDR3 coding sequence is TGTGCCAGCAGCTTTGGACAGGTCGGCACAGATACGCAGTATTTT. Encoded protein: CASSFGQVGTDTQYF.

Comments on this clone: Additional DNA sequences in this sample encode the identical CDR3. The chain links TRBV28 to TRBJ1-2, with 11 bases fitting TRBD1. With 6 bases clipped from V and 5 bases from J, the junction kept 8 bases outside the gene matches. CDR1 MDHEN and CDR2 SYDVKM come from the germline V gene. This CDR3 is 15 amino acids long. The CDR3 nucleotides read TGTGCCAGCAGCCCCGGACAGGGGGCAGGGTATGGCTACACCTTC. Amino acid sequence: CASSPGQGAGYGYTF.

The chain couples TRBV25-1 to TRBJ1-1, with 7 bases aligning to TRBD1. J lost 4 bases, V lost 2 bases, and 1 base had no gene match. Germline V gene data show CDR1 as MGHDK and CDR2 as SYGVNS. This CDR3 spans 13 amino acids. CDR3 DNA: TGTGCCAGCAGTGAACAGGGGGGCACTGAAGCTTTCTTT. Its translation is CASSEQGGTEAFF.

The rearrangement links TRBV30 to TRBJ1-1; tentative D call: TRBD1 (5 bases). Germline V gene lookup returns CDR1 GTSNPN and CDR2 SVGIG (reference sequence). The V end lost 8 bases, the J end lost 6 bases, and 13 bases lay between the germline ends. The CDR3 consists of 11 residues. The CDR3 loop reads CARDLVAEAFF. Written as DNA, the CDR3 is TGTGCCCGGGACCTGGTGGCTGAAGCTTTCTTT.

A note on this clone: This specimen includes other DNA sequences encoding the same CDR3. This chain uses TRBV30 with TRBJ2-5, with D perhaps matching TRBD1 or TRBD2 (5 bases each). Germline CDR1 reads GTSNPN; CDR2 reads SVGIG (reference sequence). Trimming took 5 bases from V and 5 from J, leaving 12 bases between them. This CDR3 is 12 amino acids long. Here the CDR3 reads CAWRGGGETQYF. The DNA of the CDR3 is TGTGCCTGGCGGGGCGGCGGGGAGACCCAGTACTTC.

This clone was counted only a few times. The V gene is TRBV30, the J gene TRBJ1-4, with D uncertain. Germline CDR1 reads GTSNPN; CDR2 reads SVGIG (reference sequence). Trimming removed 4 bases at V and 0 bases at J, with 9 bases between. The CDR3 runs 14 residues. CDR3 nucleotide sequence: TGTGCCTGGACAGAGGGAGCAACTAATGAAAAACTGTTTTTT. Translating it yields CAWTEGATNEKLFF.

This clone has just a few counts. This rearrangement joins TRBV7-2 to TRBJ2-1; unclear D gene. The germline CDR1 and CDR2 sequences are SGHTA and FQGNSA. With 1 base removed from V and 1 base from J, the gap between germline ends came to 8 bases. The CDR3 runs 15 residues. The CDR3 here is CASSLGALSYNEQFF. The DNA of the CDR3 is TGTGCCAGCAGCTTAGGAGCGTTGTCCTACAATGAGCAGTTCTTC.

The chain uses TRBV6-6 and TRBJ1-5; D not resolved. This CDR3 has 13 residues. The V end lost 6 bases, the J end lost 0 bases, and 6 bases lay between the germline ends. Germline CDR1 is MNHNY and CDR2 is SVGAGI (reference sequence). CDR3 coding DNA: TGTGCCAGCAGCCAATATAGCAATCAGCCCCAGCATTTT. Translated, it gives CASSQYSNQPQHF.

There are a few counts of this clone. This chain connects TRBV27 to TRBJ2-7; the D gene could be TRBD1 or TRBD2 (5 bases each). The length of the CDR3 is 14 residues. Trimming cost V 3 bases and J 1 base, with 10 bases left between them. In germline, CDR1 is MNHEY, CDR2 SMNVEV (reference sequence). This CDR3 is CASSFSRESYEQYF. CDR3 nucleotides: TGTGCCAGCAGTTTTTCCAGGGAGTCCTACGAGCAGTACTTC.

This clone was recorded a few times. This chain uses TRBV10-3 with TRBJ2-5; D might be TRBD1 (6 bases). V shed 0 bases and J shed 2 bases, with 13 bases lying between them. Germline V gene lookup returns CDR1 ENHRY and CDR2 SYGVKD. The CDR3 contains 16 residues. The CDR3 here is CAISESVGTTQETQYF. CDR3 nucleotide sequence: TGTGCCATCAGTGAGTCAGTCGGGACAACGCAAGAGACCCAGTACTTC.

The rearrangement links TRBV11-2 to TRBJ2-5, with 8 positions matching TRBD1. V shed 5 bases and J 5 bases; nucleotides not matched to a gene: 7. Germline V CDR1 and CDR2: SGHAT, FQNNGV. The CDR3 runs 14 residues. The CDR3: CASSGPGGRETQYF. The CDR3 DNA is TGTGCCAGCAGCGGACCAGGGGGCCGGGAGACCCAGTACTTC. The full variable domain, with the rest looked up from reference TRBV11-2 and TRBJ2-5, is EAGVAQSPRYKIIEKRQSVAFWCNPISGHATLYWYQQILGQGPKLLIQFQNNGVVDDSQLPKDRFSAERLKGVDSTLKIQPAKLEDSAVYLCASSGPGGRETQYFGPGTRLLVL.

This clone was detected a few times. This CDR3 reads CASSLGTVGGDTQYF. The CDR3 coding sequence is TGTGCCAGCAGCCTAGGGACAGTGGGTGGAGATACGCAGTATTTT. V usage is TRBV9 and J usage is TRBJ2-3; 7 positions match TRBD1. Germline trimming cut 4 bases from V and 5 bases from J; bases unmatched to any gene: 10. CDR1 SGDLS and CDR2 YYNGEE come from the germline V gene. The CDR3 covers 15 residues.

The chain is built from TRBV11-2 and TRBJ1-1, with D unresolved. CDR1 SGHAT and CDR2 FQNNGV come from the germline V gene. The CDR3 covers 12 residues. Between the trimmed V and J ends, which lost 5 bases and 0 bases, there was a span of 4 bases. The CDR3, as DNA: TGTGCCAGCAGCACCCTGAACACTGAAGCTTTCTTT. Amino acids: CASSTLNTEAFF.

This clone has a handful of counts. The genes are TRBV4-1 and TRBJ1-1, with D possibly matching TRBD1 (6 bases). V gave up 4 bases and J gave up 4 bases, with 16 bases separating them. Germline-derived CDR1 and CDR2 are MGHRA and YSYEKL. The CDR3 totals 15 residues. CDR3 protein: CASSLGATVGTEAFF. The CDR3 nucleotides are TGCGCCAGCAGCCTGGGGGCCACAGTGGGCACTGAAGCTTTCTTT.

The CDR3 bases are TGTGCCAGCTCCAGCCCAACGTCGGGACAGGGAACCGGGGAGCTGTTTTTT. Its protein is CASSSPTSGQGTGELFF. The chain has TRBV18 and TRBJ2-2, with TRBD1 matching 9 bases. Germline CDR1 and CDR2: KGHSH and LQKENI. The CDR3 is made up of 17 amino acids. The V and J ends lost 6 bases and 5 bases, in that order; junction bases with no gene match: 13.

To note about this clone: A read error may be the cause here, since a much bigger clone is one base away. The sample holds other DNA sequences that translate to the same CDR3. The chain joins TRBV11-2 to TRBJ2-5; possible D gene TRBD2, 5 bases. This CDR3 has 11 residues. Trimming cost V 6 bases and J 5 bases, with 7 bases left between them. Germline V CDR1 and CDR2: SGHAT, FQNNGV. In DNA form, the CDR3 reads TGTGCCAGCAGTCCGGGGGAGACCCAGTACTTC. Protein product: CASSPGETQYF.

This clone was seen a few times. V and J are TRBV5-1 and TRBJ2-3; 9 bases agree with TRBD2. V shed 2 bases and J 2 bases; nucleotides not matched to a gene: 3. This CDR3 spans 15 amino acids. Germline-derived CDR1 and CDR2 are SGHRS and YFSETQ. In DNA, the CDR3 is TGCGCCAGCAGCTTACAGCGGGGGGTCACAGATACGCAGTATTTT. Its protein is CASSLQRGVTDTQYF.

This clone was detected many times. An end of the junction does not agree with germline; a read error may underlie this. The gene calls are TRBV7-9 and TRBJ2-7; the D gene is possibly TRBD2 (6 bases). CDR1 is SEHNR and CDR2 is FQNEAQ in the germline V gene (reference sequence). The CDR3 runs to 12 residues. CDR3 region: CASSLEEGGVDF. In nucleotides, the CDR3 is TGTGCCAGCAGCTTAGAGGAGGGCGGGGTGGACTTC. Full variable domain (remainder filled in from reference TRBV7-9 and TRBJ2-7): DTGVSQNPRHKITKRGQNVTFRCDPISEHNRLYWYRQTLGQGPEFLTYFQNEAQLEKSRLLSDRFSAERPKGSFSTLEIQRTEQGDSAMYLCASSLEEGGVDFGPGTRLTVT.

The chain employs TRBV5-1 and TRBJ2-1; D possibly uses TRBD1 or TRBD2 (5 bases each). V was shortened by 3 bases and J by 2 bases, with 24 bases between the two germline ends. Germline CDR1 and CDR2: SGHRS and YFSETQ. The CDR3 runs to 19 residues. The CDR3 loop is CASSSYPRDPNWAYNEQFF. Written as DNA, the CDR3 is TGCGCCAGCAGCTCCTACCCCCGGGACCCAAACTGGGCCTACAATGAGCAGTTCTTC. The full variable domain, its missing parts supplied by reference TRBV5-1 and TRBJ2-1, is KAGVTQTPRYLIKTRGQQVTLSCSPISGHRSVSWYQQTPGQGLQFLFEYFSETQRNKGNFPGRFSGRQFSNSRSEMNVSTLELGDSALYLCASSSYPRDPNWAYNEQFFGPGTRLTVL.

This clone has more than one count but fewer than ten. The J gene is TRBJ1-1, the V gene TRBV6-5, with no clear D. The CDR3 is 13 residues long. CDR1 is MNHEY and CDR2 is SVGAGI in the germline V gene. V was trimmed by 0 bases and J by 8 bases, leaving 10 bases between them. The CDR3 region is CASSYSWEMEAFF. The CDR3 DNA is TGTGCCAGCAGTTACTCCTGGGAGATGGAAGCTTTCTTT.

The rearrangement links TRBV5-1 to TRBJ1-3; no reliable D call. The CDR3 spans 15 residues. Germline CDR1 and CDR2: SGHRS and YFSETQ. Trimming stripped 0 bases from V and 0 bases from J, with 7 bases between. CDR3 coding DNA: TGCGCCAGCAGCTTGGGACCGACCTCTGGAAACACCATATATTTT. Amino acids: CASSLGPTSGNTIYF.

This clone was observed a handful of times. V and J are TRBV7-9 and TRBJ1-2; 10 bases align to TRBD1. The CDR3 covers 17 residues. CDR1 and CDR2 from the germline V gene are SEHNR and FQNEAQ (reference sequence). Trimming cost V 6 bases and J 4 bases; bases outside gene matches: 14. The CDR3 region is CASSPIGTGAGSYGYTF. As DNA, the CDR3 is TGTGCCAGCAGTCCCATAGGGACAGGGGCTGGGAGCTATGGCTACACCTTC.

The J gene is TRBJ1-5, the V gene TRBV7-6, with D maybe TRBD1 (5 bases). This CDR3 has 16 residues. Germline CDR1 and CDR2: SGHVS and FNYEAQ. The germline V and J ends were trimmed by 0 bases and 10 bases, with 19 bases remaining between them. CDR3 region: CASSLASRGAGLPQHF. The DNA for the CDR3 is TGTGCCAGCAGCTTAGCGAGTCGGGGCGCGGGGCTTCCCCAGCATTTT.

V gene TRBV5-4 combines with J gene TRBJ1-1; TRBD1 might be the D (5 bases). The CDR3 extends over 14 amino acids. Germline lookup yields CDR1 SGHNT and CDR2 YYREEE (reference sequence). The V and J ends lost 4 bases and 6 bases respectively, with 16 bases between them. The CDR3 loop is CASSPVGRDAEAFF. The CDR3, as DNA: TGTGCCAGCAGCCCAGTTGGTAGGGACGCTGAAGCTTTCTTT.